This T cell receptor (beta chain) is drawn from a study of blood T cell repertoires in COVID-19. On the study more broadly: The United States, Italy and Spain provided the acute and convalescent COVID-19 samples. Sources were T cells, B-cell-depleted T cells, or PBMCs; the material itself was cDNA or gDNA.

CDR1 and CDR2 from the germline V gene are SEHNR and FQNEAQ (reference sequence). CDR3 length equals 16 residues. Trimming removed 1 base from V and 7 bases from J, with 19 bases in between. In the original processing: Amplifying reference gene primers gave estimates of nucleated cell counts. Only in-frame clones appear in the TCRdb table, and some are missing; sequencing was by immunoSEQ multiplex PCR. V and J calls and clone size are given by that table; D and trimming were obtained from the DNA. Seen here are around 63,000 clones, 86% observed once, and the top ten hold 1.3%. The sequenced material came from peripheral blood. The sequence came from a woman of 80 years or more with acute or convalescent COVID-19. This sequence joins TRBV7-9 and TRBJ1-1; maybe TRBD1 (5 bases). The CDR3 coding sequence is TGTGCCAGCAGCTTAGGATTAGGGCAGGGCGTAGGTGAAGCTTTCTTT. It yields the protein CASSLGLGQGVGEAFF.